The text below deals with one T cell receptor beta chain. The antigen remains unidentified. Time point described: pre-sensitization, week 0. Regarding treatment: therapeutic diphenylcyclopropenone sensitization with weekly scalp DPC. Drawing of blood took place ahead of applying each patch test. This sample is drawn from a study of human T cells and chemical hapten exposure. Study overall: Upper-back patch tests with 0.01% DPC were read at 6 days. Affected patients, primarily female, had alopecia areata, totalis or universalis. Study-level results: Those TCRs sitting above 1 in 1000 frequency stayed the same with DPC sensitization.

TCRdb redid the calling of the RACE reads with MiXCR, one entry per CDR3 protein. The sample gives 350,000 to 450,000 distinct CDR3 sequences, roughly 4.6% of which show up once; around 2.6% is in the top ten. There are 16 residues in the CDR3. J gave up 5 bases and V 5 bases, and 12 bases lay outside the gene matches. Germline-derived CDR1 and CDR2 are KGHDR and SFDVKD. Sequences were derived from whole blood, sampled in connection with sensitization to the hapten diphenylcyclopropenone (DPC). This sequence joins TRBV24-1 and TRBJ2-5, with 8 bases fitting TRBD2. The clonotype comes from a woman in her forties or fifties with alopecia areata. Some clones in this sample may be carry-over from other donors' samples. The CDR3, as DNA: TGTGCCACCAGTGCCGTTTCAGCGGGAGATCGGGAGACCCAGTACTTC. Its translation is CATSAVSAGDRETQYF.